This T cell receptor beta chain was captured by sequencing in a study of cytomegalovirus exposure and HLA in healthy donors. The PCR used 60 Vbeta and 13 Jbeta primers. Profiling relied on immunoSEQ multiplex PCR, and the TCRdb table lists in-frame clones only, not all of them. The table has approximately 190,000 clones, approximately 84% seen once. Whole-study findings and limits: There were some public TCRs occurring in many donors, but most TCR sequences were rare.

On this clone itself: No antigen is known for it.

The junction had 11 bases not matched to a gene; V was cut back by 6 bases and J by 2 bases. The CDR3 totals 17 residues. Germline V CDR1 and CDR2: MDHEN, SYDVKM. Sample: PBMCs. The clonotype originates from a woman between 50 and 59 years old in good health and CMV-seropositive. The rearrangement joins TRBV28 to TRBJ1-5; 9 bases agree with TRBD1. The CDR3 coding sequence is TGTGCCAGCAGGGGACAGGGTGGGGTACGGGGCAATCAGCCCCAGCATTTT. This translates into CASRGQGGVRGNQPQHF.